These 25 T cell receptor beta chains were all obtained from the same sample, sequenced in a study of blood T cell repertoires in COVID-19. Libraries were prepared by immunoSEQ multiplex PCR; TCRdb keeps only in-frame clonotypes and omits some of them. This table has 190,000 or so clones, more than 70% appearing once. Sequencing was done on a sample of PBMCs or T cells enriched from blood (not recorded which). The receptors here all came from a woman under 40 who had recovered from COVID-19.

J is TRBJ2-7 and V is TRBV10-3, with 14 bases lining up with TRBD2. Germline-derived CDR1 and CDR2 are ENHRY and SYGVKD. V trimming: 6 bases; J trimming: 6 bases; junction bases outside the gene matches: 4. This CDR3 is 14 amino acids long. The CDR3 DNA reads TGTGCCATCAGCGGGACTAGCGGGAGACCCGAGCAGTACTTC. Residues: CAISGTSGRPEQYF.

The chain carries TRBV6-5 and TRBJ2-7, with 10 bases aligning to TRBD1. The CDR3 spans 16 residues. Germline trimming cut 1 base from V and 4 bases from J; bases unmatched to any gene: 7. Germline lookup yields CDR1 MNHEY and CDR2 SVGAGI. CDR3 sequence reads: CASSYFPTGGLYEQYF. CDR3 nucleotides: TGTGCCAGCAGTTACTTCCCGACAGGGGGCCTTTACGAGCAGTACTTC.

The rearrangement links TRBV10-1 to TRBJ2-7; 11 bases agree with TRBD1. Germline V lookup: CDR1 WNHNN, CDR2 SYGVQD (reference sequence). The CDR3 runs to 15 residues. V was pared by 2 bases and J by 1 base, with 1 base of the junction left unmatched. The CDR3 spells CASSEGDRGSYEQYF. The CDR3 region has the DNA TGCGCCAGCAGTGAGGGGGACAGGGGGTCCTACGAGCAGTACTTC.

The V call is TRBV9, the J call TRBJ1-2, with 7 bases identical to TRBD1. The CDR3 spans 16 residues. J gave up 8 bases and V 3 bases, and 16 bases lay outside the gene matches. Germline V gives CDR1 SGDLS, CDR2 YYNGEE. The CDR3 DNA follows: TGTGCCAGCAGCGGTGGGACAGACGCCTCTATGTGGGGCTACACCTTC. It codes for CASSGGTDASMWGYTF.

The chain carries TRBV28 and TRBJ1-1; D is unresolved. V shed 8 bases and J shed 4 bases, with 14 bases lying between them. CDR3 size: 13 residues. Germline loops: CDR1 MDHEN, CDR2 SYDVKM. CDR3 protein: CASGRETATEAFF. CDR3 nucleotides: TGTGCCAGCGGGCGTGAGACGGCCACTGAAGCTTTCTTT.

The chain couples TRBV2 to TRBJ1-6; the match to TRBD1 covers 9 bases. Germline assignment: CDR1 SNHLY and CDR2 FYNNEI. The CDR3 is made up of 14 amino acids. With V trimmed by 5 bases and J by 9 bases, 5 bases remained unmatched. Written as DNA, the CDR3 is TGTGCCAGCAGTCAGACAGGGGGAGGTTCACCCCTCCACTTT. Amino acid sequence: CASSQTGGGSPLHF.

V is TRBV7-2 and J is TRBJ2-7, with 9 bases that match TRBD2. V shed 1 base, J shed 0 bases, and the junction held 7 bases outside the gene matches. This CDR3 contains 17 residues. Germline loops: CDR1 SGHTA, CDR2 FQGNSA. In DNA, the CDR3 is TGTGCCAGCAGCTTAGACCTAGCGGGGCTGAGCTCCTACGAGCAGTACTTC. This encodes CASSLDLAGLSSYEQYF.

The chain couples TRBV6-4 to TRBJ2-1; 13 nucleotides align to TRBD2. The CDR3 is 13 amino acids. CDR1 is MRHNA and CDR2 is SNTAGT in the germline V gene. V gave up 6 bases and J gave up 7 bases; unmatched junction bases: 0. CDR3 coding DNA: TGTGCCAGCAGACTAGCGGGAGGGAATGAGCAGTTCTTC. Protein sequence: CASRLAGGNEQFF.

Written as DNA, the CDR3 is TGCGCCAGCAGCCAATTACAGGAACGTCTTTCCTACGAGCAGTACTTC. Translating it yields CASSQLQERLSYEQYF. V is TRBV4-1 and J is TRBJ2-7; D is perhaps TRBD1 (5 bases). Per the germline V gene, CDR1 is MGHRA and CDR2 is YSYEKL. V was shortened by 2 bases and J by 1 base, with 15 bases between the two germline ends. The CDR3 totals 16 residues.

Note on this clone: The sample carries other DNA sequences with the same CDR3. This chain links TRBV7-8 with TRBJ2-3, with 9 positions matching TRBD2. Trimming cost V 5 bases and J 0 bases; bases outside gene matches: 6. The CDR3 length is 16 residues. The germline CDR1 and CDR2 sequences are SGHVS and FQNEAQ. The CDR3 bases are TGTGCCAGCAGCCCCCGAACTAGCGGGAGCACAGATACGCAGTATTTT. It translates to CASSPRTSGSTDTQYF.

This chain uses TRBV5-4 with TRBJ2-7; 11 bases align to TRBD2. After removal of 5 bases from V and 1 base from J, the junction contained 5 bases not matched to a gene. The CDR3 extends over 15 amino acids. In germline, CDR1 is SGHNT, CDR2 YYREEE (reference sequence). CDR3 DNA: TGTGCCAGCAGTCTAGGACTAGCGGGTTCCTACGAGCAGTACTTC. It yields the protein CASSLGLAGSYEQYF.

The table lists this clone with a count of one. The chain couples TRBV10-3 to TRBJ1-1; no clear D. V was pared by 2 bases and J by 0 bases, with 4 bases between. The CDR3 covers 13 residues. Germline V gives CDR1 ENHRY, CDR2 SYGVKD. The CDR3 nucleotides read TGTGCCATCAGTGAGCAGGTGAACACTGAAGCTTTCTTT. Translating gives CAISEQVNTEAFF.

J is TRBJ1-2 and V is TRBV7-2; TRBD1 aligns across 8 bases. The CDR3 is made up of 13 amino acids. Germline trimming cut 2 bases from V and 6 bases from J; bases unmatched to any gene: 2. Germline V gene lookup returns CDR1 SGHTA and CDR2 FQGNSA. CDR3 sequence reads: CASSLSDRDGYTF. For the CDR3, the DNA is TGTGCCAGCAGCTTATCGGACAGGGATGGCTACACCTTC. Based on the CDR3 plus reference TRBV7-2 and TRBJ1-2, the full variable domain is GAGVSQSPSNKVTEKGKDVELRCDPISGHTALYWYRQSLGQGLEFLIYFQGNSAPDKSGLPSDRFSAERTGGSVSTLTIQRTQQEDSAVYLCASSLSDRDGYTFGSGTRLTVV.

This chain joins TRBV7-2 and TRBJ2-7; 8 bases fit TRBD2. Germline lookup yields CDR1 SGHTA and CDR2 FQGNSA. Trimming took 5 bases from V and 0 from J; bases not matched to a gene: 6. The CDR3 has 15 amino acids. This CDR3 reads CASSQGAGDSYEQYF. CDR3 nucleotide sequence: TGTGCCAGCAGCCAGGGAGCGGGAGACTCCTACGAGCAGTACTTC.

This CDR3 reads CASSVHPGLAGEQYF. The CDR3 bases are TGTGCCAGCAGCGTACACCCGGGACTAGCGGGAGAGCAGTACTTC. The chain joins TRBV7-9 to TRBJ2-7; TRBD2 matches at 13 bases. Germline trimming cut 5 bases from V and 7 bases from J; bases unmatched to any gene: 8. The length of the CDR3 is 15 residues. CDR1 is SEHNR and CDR2 is FQNEAQ in the germline V gene (reference sequence).

The chain has TRBV4-1 and TRBJ2-1, with a possible D match to TRBD1 (6 bases). Germline CDR1 MGHRA, CDR2 YSYEKL. The CDR3 covers 15 residues. Between the trimmed V and J ends, which lost 1 base and 0 bases, there was a span of 7 bases. Here the CDR3 DNA reads TGCGCCAGCAGCCAAGGACAGGACTCCTACAATGAGCAGTTCTTC. This gives the protein CASSQGQDSYNEQFF.

CDR3 bases: TGTGCTAGTGGTTTGTACGGGCTAGCGGGAGGCCACTACCAAGAGACCCAGTACTTC. This codes for CASGLYGLAGGHYQETQYF. The chain joins TRBV12-5 to TRBJ2-5, with 11 bases matching TRBD2. The CDR3 is 19 amino acids. The trim removed 2 bases at V and 0 bases at J, leaving 11 bases unmatched. The germline V gene encodes CDR1 LGHNT and CDR2 FRNRAP.

The chain is built from TRBV7-2 and TRBJ2-7, with TRBD2 identical over 7 bases. The J segment lost 5 bases and the V segment lost 2 bases, leaving 15 bases of the junction unmatched. CDR3 length equals 17 residues. Germline-derived CDR1 and CDR2 are SGHTA and FQGNSA. The DNA of the CDR3 is TGTGCCAGCAGCTTAAACGCGGGAGCCACATTATCCGACGAGCAGTACTTC. Translation gives CASSLNAGATLSDEQYF. The variable domain in full, completed from reference TRBV7-2 and TRBJ2-7, reads GAGVSQSPSNKVTEKGKDVELRCDPISGHTALYWYRQSLGQGLEFLIYFQGNSAPDKSGLPSDRFSAERTGGSVSTLTIQRTQQEDSAVYLCASSLNAGATLSDEQYFGPGTRLTVT.

This clone was observed a single time. V gene TRBV6-5 combines with J gene TRBJ2-6, with D perhaps matching TRBD2 (6 bases). The CDR3 is made up of 15 amino acids. The germline CDR1 and CDR2 sequences are MNHEY and SVGAGI. The V end lost 6 bases, the J end lost 4 bases, and 13 bases lay between the germline ends. This CDR3 is CASRQSGSGANVLTF. The CDR3 coding sequence is TGTGCCAGCAGACAAAGCGGGTCCGGGGCCAACGTCCTGACTTTC.

The genes are TRBV11-3 and TRBJ2-7; 10 bases align to TRBD1. V shed 4 bases, J shed 12 bases, and the junction held 9 bases outside the gene matches. The CDR3 length is 13 residues. Germline lookup yields CDR1 SGHNT and CDR2 YENEEA. The DNA for the CDR3 is TGTGCCAGCAGCTCCGGACAGGGGGGTCCTGCGTACTTC. Translated, it gives CASSSGQGGPAYF.

V gene TRBV4-2 combines with J gene TRBJ1-1; D call uncertain. The CDR3 loop spans 15 amino acids. V gave up 1 base and J gave up 1 base, with 10 bases separating them. From germline, CDR1 is LGHNA and CDR2 YNFKEQ. For the CDR3, the DNA is TGTGCCAGCAGCCAAGGCGAGGGCTCGAACACTGAAGCTTTCTTT. This encodes CASSQGEGSNTEAFF.

This chain joins TRBV5-1 and TRBJ1-1; 7 bases match TRBD1. This CDR3 has 14 residues. Losses at the gene ends were 0 bases for V and 5 bases for J; bases not matched to a gene: 4. CDR1 and CDR2 from the germline V gene are SGHRS and YFSETQ. CDR3 coding DNA: TGCGCCAGCAGCTTGGCAAGGGGGCTTACTGAAGCTTTCTTT. Translation gives CASSLARGLTEAFF.

The gene calls are TRBV28 and TRBJ2-7, with TRBD1 matching 10 bases. Germline assignment: CDR1 MDHEN and CDR2 SYDVKM. V was clipped by 6 bases and J by 2 bases; unmatched bases: 7. There are 15 residues in the CDR3. CDR3 region: CASSWGQGTAYEQYF. The DNA of the CDR3 is TGTGCCAGCAGCTGGGGACAGGGGACCGCCTACGAGCAGTACTTC.

The chain couples TRBV4-1 to TRBJ2-2; TRBD2 aligns across 8 bases. Germline trimming cut 4 bases from V and 5 bases from J; bases unmatched to any gene: 9. CDR1 is MGHRA and CDR2 is YSYEKL in the germline V gene. The CDR3 covers 16 residues. CDR3 nucleotides: TGCGCCAGCAGCCCTTGGGGCGGGAGGTTTACCGGGGAGCTGTTTTTT. As protein: CASSPWGGRFTGELFF.

V gene TRBV7-9 combines with J gene TRBJ2-3, with a tentative D call TRBD2 (6 bases). This CDR3 has 15 residues. The V end lost 5 bases, the J end lost 1 base, and 13 bases lay between the germline ends. Germline CDR1 SEHNR, CDR2 FQNEAQ (reference sequence). The CDR3 region is CASSPPGTGTDTQYF. The CDR3 DNA reads as TGTGCCAGCAGCCCCCCCGGGACTGGCACAGATACGCAGTATTTT.